The T cell receptor beta chain under discussion was sequenced for a study of blood T cell repertoires in COVID-19. On the study more broadly: From T cells, B-cell-depleted T cells, or PBMCs came the material, which was cDNA or gDNA.

Germline values: CDR1 LNHDA, CDR2 SQIVND (reference sequence). The CDR3 length is 17 residues. J lost 0 bases, V lost 7 bases, and 11 bases had no gene match. Clones were read by immunoSEQ multiplex PCR, and TCRdb kept only the in-frame ones, dropping some. The sample shows 85,000 to 100,000 clones, 75% to 95% of them seen only once. Sequencing was done on a sample of peripheral blood. The receptor was isolated from a man in his sixties with acute or convalescent COVID-19. This chain links TRBV19 with TRBJ1-1; 10 bases fit TRBD1. The CDR3 loop reads CASTPWGQGRLNTEAFF. The CDR3, as DNA: TGTGCCAGTACCCCATGGGGACAGGGGAGACTGAACACTGAAGCTTTCTTT.